This T cell receptor (beta chain) originates from a study of cytomegalovirus exposure and HLA in healthy donors. Concerning this clone: The antigen is unknown.

Germline CDR1 and CDR2: SGDLS and YYNGEE. V trimming: 4 bases; J trimming: 0 bases; junction bases outside the gene matches: 4. This CDR3 comprises 17 residues. Broader study findings: Later findings reportedly placed an Asian-associated ancestry cluster below the approximately 670-donor mean for N-insertions. In vitro experiments confirmed that a few CMV-associated chains were specific for CMV antigens. Later analysis suggested most CMV-associated TCR beta chains were HLA-restricted.

The PCR was carried out with 60 Vbeta primers and 13 Jbeta primers. Repertoires were generated with immunoSEQ multiplex PCR, while TCRdb's copy carries only in-frame clones and drops some. The sample yields 130,000 to 150,000 clones, roughly 80% seen once. V gene TRBV9 combines with J gene TRBJ2-1; 13 positions match TRBD2. This receptor was obtained from a man between 35 and 55 years old in good health and CMV-seropositive. The sequencing input was PBMCs. CDR3 DNA sequence: TGTGCCAGCAGCCTCCGACTAGCGGGAGGCTCCTACAATGAGCAGTTCTTC. Translating gives CASSLRLAGGSYNEQFF.